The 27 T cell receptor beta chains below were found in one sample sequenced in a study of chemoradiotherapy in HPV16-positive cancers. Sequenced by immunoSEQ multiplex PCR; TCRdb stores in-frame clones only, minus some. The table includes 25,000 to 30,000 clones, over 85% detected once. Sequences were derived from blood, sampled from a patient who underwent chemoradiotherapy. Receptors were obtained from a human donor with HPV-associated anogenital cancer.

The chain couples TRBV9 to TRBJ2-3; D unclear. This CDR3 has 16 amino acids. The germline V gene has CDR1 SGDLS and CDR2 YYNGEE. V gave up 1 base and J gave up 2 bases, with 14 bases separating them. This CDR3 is CASSVYAYRNTDTQYF. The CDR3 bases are TGTGCCAGCAGCGTATACGCATACCGGAACACAGATACGCAGTATTTT.

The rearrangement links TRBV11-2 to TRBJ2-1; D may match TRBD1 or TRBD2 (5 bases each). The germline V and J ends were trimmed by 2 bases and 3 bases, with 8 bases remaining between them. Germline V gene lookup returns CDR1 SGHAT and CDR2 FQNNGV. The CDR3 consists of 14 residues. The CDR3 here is CASSLLGVYNEQFF. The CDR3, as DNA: TGTGCCAGCAGCTTATTGGGGGTCTACAATGAGCAGTTCTTC.

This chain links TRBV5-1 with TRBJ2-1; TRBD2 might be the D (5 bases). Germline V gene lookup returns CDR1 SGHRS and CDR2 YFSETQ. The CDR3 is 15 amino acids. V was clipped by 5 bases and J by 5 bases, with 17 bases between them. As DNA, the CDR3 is TGCGCCAGCAGTTCGCTTGCGCGGGTTGACAATGAGCAGTTCTTC. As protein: CASSSLARVDNEQFF.

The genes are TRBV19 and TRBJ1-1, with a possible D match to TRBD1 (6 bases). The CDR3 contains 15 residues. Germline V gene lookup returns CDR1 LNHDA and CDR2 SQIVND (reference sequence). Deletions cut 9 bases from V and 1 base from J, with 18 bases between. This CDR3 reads CASLQGTWRNTEAFF. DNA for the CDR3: TGTGCCAGCTTACAGGGAACCTGGAGGAACACTGAAGCTTTCTTT.

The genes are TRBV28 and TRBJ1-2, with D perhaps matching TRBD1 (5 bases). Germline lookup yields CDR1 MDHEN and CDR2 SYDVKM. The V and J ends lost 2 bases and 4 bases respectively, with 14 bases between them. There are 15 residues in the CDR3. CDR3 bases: TGTGCCAGCAGTTTACTCCAGGGAAGCATCTATGGCTACACCTTC. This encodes CASSLLQGSIYGYTF.

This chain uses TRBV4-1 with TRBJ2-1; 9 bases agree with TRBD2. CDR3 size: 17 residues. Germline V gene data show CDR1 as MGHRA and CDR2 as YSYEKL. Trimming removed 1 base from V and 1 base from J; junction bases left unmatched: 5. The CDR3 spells CASSQVIAGVSYNEQFF. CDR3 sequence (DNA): TGCGCCAGCAGCCAAGTGATAGCGGGAGTTTCCTACAATGAGCAGTTCTTC.

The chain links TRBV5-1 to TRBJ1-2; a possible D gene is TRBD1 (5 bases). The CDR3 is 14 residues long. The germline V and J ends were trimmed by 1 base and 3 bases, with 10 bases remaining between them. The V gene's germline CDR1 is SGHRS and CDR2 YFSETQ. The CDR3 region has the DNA TGCGCCAGCAGCTTGCAAGGGGATGACTATGGCTACACCTTC. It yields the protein CASSLQGDDYGYTF.

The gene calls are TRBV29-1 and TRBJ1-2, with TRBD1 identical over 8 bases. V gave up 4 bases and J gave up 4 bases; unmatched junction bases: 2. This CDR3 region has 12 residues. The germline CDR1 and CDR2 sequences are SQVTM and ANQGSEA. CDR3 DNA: TGCAGCGTTGGGGACAGGATCTATGGCTACACCTTC. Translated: CSVGDRIYGYTF.

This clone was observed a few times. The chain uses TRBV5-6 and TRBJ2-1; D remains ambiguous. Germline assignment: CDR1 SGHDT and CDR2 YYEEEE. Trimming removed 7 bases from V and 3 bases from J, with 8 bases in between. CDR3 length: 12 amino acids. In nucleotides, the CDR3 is TGTGCCAGCCAATTCAGCTACAATGAGCAGTTCTTC. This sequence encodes CASQFSYNEQFF.

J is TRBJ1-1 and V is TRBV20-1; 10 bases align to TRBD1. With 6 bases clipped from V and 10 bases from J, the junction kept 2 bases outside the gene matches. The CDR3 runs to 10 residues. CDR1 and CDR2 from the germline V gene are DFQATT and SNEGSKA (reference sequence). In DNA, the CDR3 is TGCAGTGCGTGGGACAGGGGAGCTTTCTTT. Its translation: CSAWDRGAFF.

The chain's CDR3 is CASSPPSSYEQYF. The CDR3 DNA reads TGTGCCAGCTCACCACCCTCCTCCTACGAGCAGTACTTC. The rearrangement uses TRBV18 and TRBJ2-7; D uncertain. CDR3 size: 13 residues. Per germline, CDR1 KGHSH and CDR2 LQKENI. The V end lost 0 bases, the J end lost 0 bases, and 3 bases lay between the germline ends.

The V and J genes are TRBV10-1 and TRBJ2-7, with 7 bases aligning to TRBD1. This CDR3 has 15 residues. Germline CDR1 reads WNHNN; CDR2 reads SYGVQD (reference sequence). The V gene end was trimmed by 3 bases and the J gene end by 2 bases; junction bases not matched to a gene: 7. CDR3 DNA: TGCGCCAGCAGTGAATGGGGGACAGAGGCCTACGAGCAGTACTTC. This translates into CASSEWGTEAYEQYF.

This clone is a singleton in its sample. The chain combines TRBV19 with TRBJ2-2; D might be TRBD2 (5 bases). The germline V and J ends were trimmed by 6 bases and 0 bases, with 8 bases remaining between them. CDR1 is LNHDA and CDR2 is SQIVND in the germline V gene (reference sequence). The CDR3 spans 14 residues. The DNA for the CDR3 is TGTGCCAGTAGAGGACTCGCGAACACCGGGGAGCTGTTTTTT. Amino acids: CASRGLANTGELFF.

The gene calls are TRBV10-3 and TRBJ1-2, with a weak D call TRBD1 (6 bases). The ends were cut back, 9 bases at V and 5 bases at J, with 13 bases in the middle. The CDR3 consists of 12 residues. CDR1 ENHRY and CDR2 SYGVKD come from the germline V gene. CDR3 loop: CAMHTGRYGYTF. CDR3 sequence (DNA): TGTGCCATGCACACAGGGAGGTATGGCTACACCTTC.

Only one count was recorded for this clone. The CDR3, as DNA: TGTGCCTGGACCGGGGGACGCAATCAGCCCCAGCATTTT. Its protein product is CAWTGGRNQPQHF. The chain employs TRBV30 and TRBJ1-5, with D maybe TRBD1 (5 bases). Germline loops: CDR1 GTSNPN, CDR2 SVGIG (reference sequence). Trimming stripped 4 bases from V and 2 bases from J, with 9 bases between. This CDR3 is built from 13 residues.

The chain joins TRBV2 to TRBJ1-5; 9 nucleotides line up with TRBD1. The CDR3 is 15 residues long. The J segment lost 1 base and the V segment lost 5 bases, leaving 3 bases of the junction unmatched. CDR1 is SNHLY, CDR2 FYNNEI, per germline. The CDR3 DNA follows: TGTGCCAGCAGTCGGGGGACAGGGAGCAATCAGCCCCAGCATTTT. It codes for CASSRGTGSNQPQHF.

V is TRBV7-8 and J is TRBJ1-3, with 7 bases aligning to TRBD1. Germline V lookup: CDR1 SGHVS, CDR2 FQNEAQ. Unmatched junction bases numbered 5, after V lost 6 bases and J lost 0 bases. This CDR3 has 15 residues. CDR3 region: CASSQGDLSGNTIYF. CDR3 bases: TGTGCCAGCAGTCAGGGGGACCTCTCTGGAAACACCATATATTTT.

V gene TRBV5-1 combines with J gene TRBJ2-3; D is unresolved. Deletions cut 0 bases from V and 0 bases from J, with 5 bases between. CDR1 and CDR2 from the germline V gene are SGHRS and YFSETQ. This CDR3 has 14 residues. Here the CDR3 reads CASSLDSSTDTQYF. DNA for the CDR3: TGCGCCAGCAGCTTGGACAGCAGCACAGATACGCAGTATTTT.

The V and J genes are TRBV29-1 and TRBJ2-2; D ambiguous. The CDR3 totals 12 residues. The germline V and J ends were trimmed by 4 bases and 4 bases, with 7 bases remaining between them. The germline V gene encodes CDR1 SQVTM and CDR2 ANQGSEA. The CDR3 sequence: CSVVVFTGELFF. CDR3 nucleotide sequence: TGCAGCGTTGTAGTATTCACCGGGGAGCTGTTTTTT.

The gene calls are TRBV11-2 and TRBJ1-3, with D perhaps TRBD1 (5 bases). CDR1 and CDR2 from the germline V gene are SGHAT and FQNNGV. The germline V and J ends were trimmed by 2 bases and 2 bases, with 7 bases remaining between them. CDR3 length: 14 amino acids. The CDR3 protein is CASSLPRAGNTIYF. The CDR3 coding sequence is TGTGCCAGCAGCTTACCCAGGGCTGGAAACACCATATATTTT.

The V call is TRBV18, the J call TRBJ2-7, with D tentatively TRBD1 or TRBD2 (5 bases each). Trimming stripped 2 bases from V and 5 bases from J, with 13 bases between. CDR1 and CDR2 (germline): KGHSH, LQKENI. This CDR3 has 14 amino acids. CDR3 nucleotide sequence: TGTGCCAGCTCACCAAGGATCAGAGGGGACGAGCAGTACTTC. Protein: CASSPRIRGDEQYF.

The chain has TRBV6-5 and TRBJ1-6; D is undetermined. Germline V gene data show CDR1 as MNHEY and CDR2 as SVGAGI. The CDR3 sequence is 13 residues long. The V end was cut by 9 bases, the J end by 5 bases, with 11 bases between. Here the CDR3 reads CASARGHNSPLHF. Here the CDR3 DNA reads TGTGCCAGTGCCCGGGGTCATAATTCACCCCTCCACTTT.

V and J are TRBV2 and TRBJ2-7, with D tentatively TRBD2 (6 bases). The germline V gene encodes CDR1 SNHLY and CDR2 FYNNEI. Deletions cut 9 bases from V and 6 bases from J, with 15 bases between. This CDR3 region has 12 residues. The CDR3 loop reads CASGGQGREQYF. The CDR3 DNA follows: TGTGCCAGTGGAGGGCAGGGCCGCGAGCAGTACTTC.

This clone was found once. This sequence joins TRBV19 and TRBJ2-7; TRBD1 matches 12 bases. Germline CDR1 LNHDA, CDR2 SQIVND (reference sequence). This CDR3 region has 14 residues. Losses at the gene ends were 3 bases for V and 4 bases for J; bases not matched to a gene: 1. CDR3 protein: CASSMGQGAYEQYF. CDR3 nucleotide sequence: TGTGCCAGTAGTATGGGACAGGGGGCGTACGAGCAGTACTTC.

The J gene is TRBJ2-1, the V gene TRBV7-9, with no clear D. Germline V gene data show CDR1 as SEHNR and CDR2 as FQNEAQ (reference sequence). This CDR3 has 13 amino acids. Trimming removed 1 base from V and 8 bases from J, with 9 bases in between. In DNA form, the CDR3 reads TGTGCCAGCAGCTTAGGGATGGGTCATGAGCAGTTCTTC. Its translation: CASSLGMGHEQFF.

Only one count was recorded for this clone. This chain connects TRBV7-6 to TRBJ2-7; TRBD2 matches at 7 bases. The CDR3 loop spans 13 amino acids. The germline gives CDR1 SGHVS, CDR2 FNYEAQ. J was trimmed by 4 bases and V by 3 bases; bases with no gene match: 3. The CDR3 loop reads CASSFGTIYEQYF. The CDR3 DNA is TGTGCCAGCAGCTTCGGGACTATTTACGAGCAGTACTTC.

Written as DNA, the CDR3 is TGCGCCAGCAGCTCTAGCGGGAGCTCCTACAATGAGCAGTTCTTC. Its protein product is CASSSSGSSYNEQFF. The J gene is TRBJ2-1, the V gene TRBV5-1; 10 positions match TRBD2. The CDR3 has 15 residues. Germline CDR1 SGHRS, CDR2 YFSETQ. The J segment lost 0 bases and the V segment lost 3 bases, leaving 0 bases of the junction unmatched.